These 2 T cell receptor beta chains originate from one sample sequenced in a study of blood T cell repertoires in COVID-19. Here immunoSEQ multiplex PCR was the method, and the copy in TCRdb shows in-frame clones only, minus some. The sample yields approximately 300,000 clones, about 93% seen once. The sequenced material came from peripheral blood. The receptors here all came from a woman younger than 45 with COVID-19, enrolled during active disease.

This clone was recorded only once. The V gene is TRBV30, the J gene TRBJ1-1; unclear D gene. Trimming pared 0 bases from V and 1 base from J, leaving 6 bases between. This CDR3 contains 13 residues. Germline V gene sequence: CDR1 GTSNPN, CDR2 SVGIG (reference sequence). The CDR3 spells CAWSVQRNTEAFF. In nucleotides, the CDR3 is TGTGCCTGGAGTGTACAAAGGAACACTGAAGCTTTCTTT.

This clone was seen a few times. The rearrangement uses TRBV2 and TRBJ1-2; weak D call: TRBD1 (6 bases). CDR3 length equals 16 residues. V lost 1 base and J 9 bases, leaving 21 bases between the germline ends. Per the germline V gene, CDR1 is SNHLY and CDR2 is FYNNEI. DNA of the CDR3: TGTGCCAGCAGTGAAGGCAGACAGGCCCCCCTATGGAGCTACACCTTC. Its protein is CASSEGRQAPLWSYTF. The full variable domain, its missing parts supplied by reference TRBV2 and TRBJ1-2, is EPEVTQTPSHQVTQMGQEVILRCVPISNHLYFYWYRQILGQKVEFLVSFYNNEISEKSEIFDDQFSVERPDGSNFTLKIRSTKLEDSAMYFCASSEGRQAPLWSYTFGSGTRLTVV.